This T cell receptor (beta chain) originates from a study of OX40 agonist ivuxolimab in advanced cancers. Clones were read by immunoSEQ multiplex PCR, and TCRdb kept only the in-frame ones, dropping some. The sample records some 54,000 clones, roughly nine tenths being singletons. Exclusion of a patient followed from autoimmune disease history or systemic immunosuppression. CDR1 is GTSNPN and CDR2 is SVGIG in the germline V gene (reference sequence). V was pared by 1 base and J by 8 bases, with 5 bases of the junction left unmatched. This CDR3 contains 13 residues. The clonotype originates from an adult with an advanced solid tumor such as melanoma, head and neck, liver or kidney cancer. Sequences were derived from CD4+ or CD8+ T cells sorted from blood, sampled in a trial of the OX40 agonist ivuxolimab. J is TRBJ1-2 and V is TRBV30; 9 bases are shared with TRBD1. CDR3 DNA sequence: TGTGCCTGGAGTGGGACAGGGGTGGACGGCTACACCTTC. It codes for CAWSGTGVDGYTF. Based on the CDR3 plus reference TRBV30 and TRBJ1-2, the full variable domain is SQTIHQWPATLVQPVGSPLSLECTVEGTSNPNLYWYRQAAGRGLQLLFYSVGIGQISSEVPQNLSASRPQDRQFILSSKKLLLSDSGFYLCAWSGTGVDGYTFGSGTRLTVV.